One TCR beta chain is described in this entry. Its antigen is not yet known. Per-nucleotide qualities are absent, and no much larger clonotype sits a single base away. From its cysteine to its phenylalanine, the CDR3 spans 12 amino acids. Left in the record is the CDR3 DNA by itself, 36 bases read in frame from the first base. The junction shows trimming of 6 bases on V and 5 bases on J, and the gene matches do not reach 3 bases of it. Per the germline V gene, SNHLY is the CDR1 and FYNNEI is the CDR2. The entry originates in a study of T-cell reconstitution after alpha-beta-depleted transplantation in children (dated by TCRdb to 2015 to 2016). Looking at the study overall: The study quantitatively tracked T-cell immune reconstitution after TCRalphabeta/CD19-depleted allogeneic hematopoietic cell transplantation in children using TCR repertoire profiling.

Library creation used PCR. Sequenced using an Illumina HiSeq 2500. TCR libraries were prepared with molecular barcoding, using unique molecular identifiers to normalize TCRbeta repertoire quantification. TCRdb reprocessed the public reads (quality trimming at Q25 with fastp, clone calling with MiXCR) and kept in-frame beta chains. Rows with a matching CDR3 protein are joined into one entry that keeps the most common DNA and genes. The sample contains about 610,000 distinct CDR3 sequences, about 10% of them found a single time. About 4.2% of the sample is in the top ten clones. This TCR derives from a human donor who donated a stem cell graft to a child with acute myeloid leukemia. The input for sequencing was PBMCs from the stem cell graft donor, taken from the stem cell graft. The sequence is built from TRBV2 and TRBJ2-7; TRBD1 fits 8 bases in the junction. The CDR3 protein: CASSGQGDEQYF. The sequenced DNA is TGTGCCAGCAGCGGACAGGGTGACGAGCAGTACTTC.